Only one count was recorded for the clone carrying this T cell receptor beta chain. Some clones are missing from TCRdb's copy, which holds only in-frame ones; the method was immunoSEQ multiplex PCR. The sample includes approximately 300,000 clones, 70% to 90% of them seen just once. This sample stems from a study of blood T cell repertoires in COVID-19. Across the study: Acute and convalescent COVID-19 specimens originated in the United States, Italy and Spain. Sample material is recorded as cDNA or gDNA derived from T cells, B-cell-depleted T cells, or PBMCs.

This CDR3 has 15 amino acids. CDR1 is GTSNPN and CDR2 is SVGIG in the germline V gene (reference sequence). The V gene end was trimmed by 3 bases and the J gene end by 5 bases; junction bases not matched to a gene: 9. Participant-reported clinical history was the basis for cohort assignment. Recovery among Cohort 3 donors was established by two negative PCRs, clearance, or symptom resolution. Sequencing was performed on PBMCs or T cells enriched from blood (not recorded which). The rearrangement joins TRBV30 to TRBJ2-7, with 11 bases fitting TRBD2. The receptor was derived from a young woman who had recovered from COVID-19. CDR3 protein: CAWSFSGGALDEQYF. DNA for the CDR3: TGTGCCTGGAGCTTTAGCGGGGGGGCCCTTGACGAGCAGTACTTC.